The text below deals with one T cell receptor beta chain. Its cognate antigen has yet to be identified. No clone much larger than this one lies a single base away; base qualities are absent. The CDR3 regions of human TCRbeta chains were analyzed by immunosequencing. Per the authors' processing: Repertoire TCRs were checked for matches against a reference library of SARS-CoV-2-specific TCRs that had been generated using the MIRA antigen-specificity platform. Breadth was defined as the fraction of unique TCRs that were SARS-CoV-2-associated. Depth was defined as the fraction of total T cells that were SARS-CoV-2-associated. Using the MIRA data, each spike-specific TCR was mapped to the spike region that the TCR reacts to and placed in a CD4 or CD8 class. Log10-transformed breadth and depth values were compared by one-way ANOVA with Sidak's multiple comparisons tests. TCRdb's version of the immuneACCESS table is confined to in-frame rearrangements and falls short of the full clone set. An unresolved V gene accounts for under half of the shortfall where checked; the remainder is of unknown origin. D and trimming come from the DNA, and the V and J calls and clone size come from that table. The sample profile shows some 69,000 clones; around 78% of them were found once. Approximately 23% of the sample comes from the top ten.

Trimming takes 6 bases from V and 1 base from J, and the germline ends sit 15 bases apart. Reading the germline V gene (reference sequence) gives CDR1 LNHDA and CDR2 SQIVND. The CDR3 holds 15 amino acids from the cysteine to the phenylalanine. Here the CDR3 DNA is all that survives: 45 bases in frame from base 1. Taken with the paper, the label for time point translates to: about 28 days (+/-7) after the second vaccine dose. AZD1222 recipients whose second dose came at about 4 weeks and those whose second dose came at about 12 weeks were combined into one group, since spike-specific TCR depth and breadth did not differ between the two schedules. The vaccinee samples were drawn from two UK trials, COV001 and COV002, one of which was a single-blind randomized controlled phase 2/3 trial testing AZD1222 (ChAdOx1 nCoV-19) in healthy adults. For TCRbeta chain sequencing, PBMC samples from trial participants were taken at day 0 and at day 28 after the second dose.

The data stem from a study of T cell responses to AZD1222 COVID-19 vaccine (dated by TCRdb to the early 2020s). With respect to the entire study: A total of more than 230 trial participants underwent TCR sequencing, of whom 200 to 220 had received two doses of AZD1222 and about 25 had received two doses of the MenACWY control vaccine. Trial participants were enrolled into age subgroups of 18-55, 56-69 and 70-plus years, which contained 148, 28 and 57 TCR-sequenced participants, respectively.

General conclusions and limits of the study: Conclusions about previously exposed vaccinees are limited because only six or seven AZD1222 recipients were SARS-CoV-2 seropositive at baseline. After two AZD1222 doses, spike-specific TCR breadth and depth were significantly higher than at day 0 and than in MenACWY recipients. Because no day 14 peak-response samples were available, the repertoires could be characterized only after the peak T cell response. The vaccine-associated CD4 TCRs covered the entire spike protein, and the dominant responses fell in regions 160-218 and 743-854. Participants were mostly white British, with more females than males. The authors suggested clonal diversity may have been underestimated. Epitopes outside the regions mutated in the B.1.351 and B.1.1.7 variants were reportedly recognized by nearly half of the unique spike-specific TCRs. In the small 56-69-year group, the increase in depth fell short of significance, most likely because of low power.

The starting material was peripheral blood, obtained 28 days after the second AZD1222 dose. This TCR came from an adult who received the AZD1222 COVID-19 vaccine. The rearranged chain carries TRBV19 and TRBJ1-1; the D region possibly corresponds to TRBD1 (5 bases align). CDR3 loop: CASRWWGEGNTEAFF. The sequenced DNA: TGTGCCAGTAGGTGGTGGGGCGAGGGGAACACTGAAGCTTTCTTT.